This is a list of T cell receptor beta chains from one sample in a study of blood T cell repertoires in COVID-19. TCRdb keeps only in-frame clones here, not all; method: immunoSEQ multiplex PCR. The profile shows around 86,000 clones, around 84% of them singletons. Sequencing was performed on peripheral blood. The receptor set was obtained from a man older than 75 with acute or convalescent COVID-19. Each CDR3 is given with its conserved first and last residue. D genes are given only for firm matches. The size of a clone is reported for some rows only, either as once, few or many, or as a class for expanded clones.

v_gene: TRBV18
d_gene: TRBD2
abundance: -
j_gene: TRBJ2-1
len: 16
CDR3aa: CASSPPNTPGGSEQFF
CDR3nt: TGTGCCAGCTCACCACCGAATACCCCGGGAGGGAGTGAGCAGTTCTTC

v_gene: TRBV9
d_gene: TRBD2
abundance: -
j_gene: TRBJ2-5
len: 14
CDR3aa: CASSVEGTKETQYF
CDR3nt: TGTGCCAGCAGCGTAGAAGGGACTAAAGAGACCCAGTACTTC

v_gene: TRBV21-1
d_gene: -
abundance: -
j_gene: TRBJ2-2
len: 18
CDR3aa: CASSATIDYLLGNGELFF
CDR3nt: TGTGCCAGCAGCGCCACAATAGACTATTTGTTGGGGAACGGGGAGCTGTTTTTT

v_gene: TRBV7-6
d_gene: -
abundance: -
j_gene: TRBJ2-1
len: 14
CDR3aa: CASSLGPGANEQFF
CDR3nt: TGTGCCAGCAGCTTAGGGCCAGGGGCCAATGAGCAGTTCTTC

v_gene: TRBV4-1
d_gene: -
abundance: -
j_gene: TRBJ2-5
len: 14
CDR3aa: CASSQDGDQETQYF
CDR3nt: TGCGCCAGCAGCCAAGATGGAGATCAAGAGACCCAGTACTTC

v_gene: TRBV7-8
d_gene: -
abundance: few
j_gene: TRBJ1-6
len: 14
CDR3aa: CASSYQSGESPLHF
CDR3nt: TGTGCCAGCAGCTACCAGTCAGGGGAATCACCCCTCCACTTT

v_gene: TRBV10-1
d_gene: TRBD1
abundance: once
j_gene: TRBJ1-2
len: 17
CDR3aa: CASSEWSRGPPYYGYTF
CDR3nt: TGCGCCAGCAGTGAATGGTCCAGGGGGCCCCCCTACTATGGCTACACCTTC

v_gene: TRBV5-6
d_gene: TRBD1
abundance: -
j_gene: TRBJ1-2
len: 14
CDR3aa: CASSLRQGERGYTF
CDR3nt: TGTGCCAGCAGCCTCCGACAGGGAGAAAGGGGCTACACCTTC

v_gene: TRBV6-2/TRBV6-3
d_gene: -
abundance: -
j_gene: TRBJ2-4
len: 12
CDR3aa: CASSNRGGIQYF
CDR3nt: TGTGCCAGCAGTAACCGAGGGGGCATTCAGTACTTC

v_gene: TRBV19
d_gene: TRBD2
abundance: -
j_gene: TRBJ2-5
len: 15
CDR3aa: CASGRTSGSQETQYF
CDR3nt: TGTGCCAGTGGGAGGACTAGCGGGTCCCAAGAGACCCAGTACTTC

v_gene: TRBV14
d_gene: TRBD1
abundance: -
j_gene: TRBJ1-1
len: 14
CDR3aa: CASSQVQGSTEAFF
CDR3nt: TGTGCCAGCAGCCAAGTACAGGGGAGCACTGAAGCTTTCTTT

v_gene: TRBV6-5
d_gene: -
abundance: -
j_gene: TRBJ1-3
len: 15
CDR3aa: CATATSGSSGNTIYF
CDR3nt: TGTGCCACTGCTACTTCAGGTTCGTCGGGAAACACCATATATTTT

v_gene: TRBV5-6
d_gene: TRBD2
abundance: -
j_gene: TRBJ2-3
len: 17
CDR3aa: CASSYSRLAGVKDTQYF
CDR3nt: TGTGCCAGCAGCTATTCCCGGCTAGCGGGAGTAAAAGATACGCAGTATTTT

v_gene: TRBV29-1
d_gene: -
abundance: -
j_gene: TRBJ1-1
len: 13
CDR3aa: CSVSRGGGTEAFF
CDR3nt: TGCAGCGTCTCCAGGGGAGGGGGCACTGAAGCTTTCTTT

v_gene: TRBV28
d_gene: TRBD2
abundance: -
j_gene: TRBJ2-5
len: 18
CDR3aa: CASSSTGLAGGQQETQYF
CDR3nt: TGTGCCAGCAGTTCTACCGGACTAGCGGGAGGGCAACAAGAGACCCAGTACTTC

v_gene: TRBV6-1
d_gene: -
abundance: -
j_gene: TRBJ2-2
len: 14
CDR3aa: CASSEWQGSGELFF
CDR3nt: TGTGCCAGCAGTGAATGGCAGGGATCCGGGGAGCTGTTTTTT

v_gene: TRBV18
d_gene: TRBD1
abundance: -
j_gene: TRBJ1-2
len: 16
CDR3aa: CASSPKPGQLSVGYTF
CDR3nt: TGTGCCAGCTCACCTAAGCCGGGACAGCTGTCGGTTGGCTACACCTTC

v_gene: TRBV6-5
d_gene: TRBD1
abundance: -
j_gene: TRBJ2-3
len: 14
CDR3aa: CASSASLPTGTQYF
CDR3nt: TGTGCCAGCAGCGCTTCCCTTCCGACAGGGACGCAGTATTTT